This T cell receptor (beta chain) was found in a study of cytomegalovirus exposure and HLA in healthy donors. On the study more broadly: A preliminary data release comprised roughly 85 million unique TCRs obtained from HLA-typed donors.

PCR employed 60 Vbeta and 13 Jbeta primers. How the authors handled the data: A follow-up analysis tallied 73 million or so unique TCR beta chains, some 9.9 million shared. Sequencing was performed with immunoSEQ multiplex PCR; in TCRdb, only in-frame clones are kept and a portion is missing. The V and J calls and clone size are taken from that table; D and trimming were inferred from the DNA. The profile shows approximately 190,000 clones, around 87% of them singletons. As concerns this clone: Its cognate antigen is unknown.

Trimming cost V 1 base and J 4 bases; bases outside gene matches: 3. Germline CDR1 SGHAT, CDR2 FQNNGV. CDR3 length: 15 amino acids. Study findings and constraints: Reports described diagnosis of cytomegalovirus status by the classifier as highly specific and sensitive.

This receptor was taken from a man aged 25-45 years in good health and CMV-seronegative. The sequenced material came from PBMCs. The rearrangement uses TRBV11-2 and TRBJ2-7; 11 nucleotides line up with TRBD2. The CDR3 region has the DNA TGTGCCAGCAGCTTAGTTGGGACTAGCGGATACGAGCAGTACTTC. It is translated as CASSLVGTSGYEQYF.